This TCR beta chain appears in the sequencing data of a study of shared clonotypes between healthy human individuals. This clone was observed a single time. The table came from immunoSEQ multiplex PCR; TCRdb's copy has only in-frame clones and leaves some out. The profile shows roughly 2 million clones, 85% to 95% of them singletons. The V end lost 6 bases, the J end lost 4 bases, and 19 bases lay between the germline ends. The CDR3 sequence is 15 residues long. Germline V gene sequence: CDR1 SQVTM, CDR2 ANQGSEA. The source of this sequence is a man aged 18 to 30 in good health. This chain joins TRBV29-1 and TRBJ2-1, with a possible D match to TRBD2 (6 bases). Sequencing input: naive CD4+ T cells sorted from blood. Indicated subset: CD45RA+ positively selected. CDR3 amino acids: CSVGPGSGTYNEQFF. DNA of the CDR3: TGCAGCGTCGGTCCAGGTAGCGGAACTTACAATGAGCAGTTCTTC.